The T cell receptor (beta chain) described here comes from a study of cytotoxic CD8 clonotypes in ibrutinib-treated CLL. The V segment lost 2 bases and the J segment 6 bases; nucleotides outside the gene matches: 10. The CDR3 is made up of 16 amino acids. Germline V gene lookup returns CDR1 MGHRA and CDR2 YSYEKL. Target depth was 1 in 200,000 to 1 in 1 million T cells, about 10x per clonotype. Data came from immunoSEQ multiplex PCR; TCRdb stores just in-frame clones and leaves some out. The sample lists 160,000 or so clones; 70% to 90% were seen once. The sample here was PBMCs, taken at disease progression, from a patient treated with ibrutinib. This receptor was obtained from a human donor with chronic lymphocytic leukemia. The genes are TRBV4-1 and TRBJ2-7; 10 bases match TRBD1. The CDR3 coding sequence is TGCGCCAGCAGCCAAATCAGGGGGACAGGGGTCCCCGAGCAGTACTTC. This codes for CASSQIRGTGVPEQYF.